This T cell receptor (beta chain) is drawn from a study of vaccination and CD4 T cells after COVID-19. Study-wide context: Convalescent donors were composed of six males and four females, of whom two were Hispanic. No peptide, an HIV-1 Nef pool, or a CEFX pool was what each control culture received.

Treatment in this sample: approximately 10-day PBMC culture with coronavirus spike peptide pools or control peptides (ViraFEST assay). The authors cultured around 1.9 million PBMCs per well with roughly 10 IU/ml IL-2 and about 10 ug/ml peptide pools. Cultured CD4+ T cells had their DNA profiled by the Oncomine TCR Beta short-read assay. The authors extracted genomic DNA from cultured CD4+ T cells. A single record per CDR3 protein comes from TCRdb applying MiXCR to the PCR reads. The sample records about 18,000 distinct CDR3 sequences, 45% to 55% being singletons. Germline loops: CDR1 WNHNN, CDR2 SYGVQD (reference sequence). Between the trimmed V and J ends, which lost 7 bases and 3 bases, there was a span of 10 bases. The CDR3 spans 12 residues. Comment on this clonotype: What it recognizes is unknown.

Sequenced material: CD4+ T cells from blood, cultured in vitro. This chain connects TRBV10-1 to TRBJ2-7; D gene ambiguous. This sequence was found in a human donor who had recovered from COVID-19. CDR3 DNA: TGCGCCAGCAACGGTTGGCTCTACGAGCAGTACTTC. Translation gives CASNGWLYEQYF.